This is a list of T cell receptor beta chains from one sample in a study of technical replicates of blood from four donors. Repertoires were generated with immunoSEQ multiplex PCR, while TCRdb's copy carries only in-frame clones and drops some. The sample has 79,000 or so clones, 91% seen once. Sequencing input: T cells isolated from PBMCs. The receptors here all came from a human donor in good health. The CDR3 runs from the conserved cysteine through the conserved F or W. D genes are given only for firm matches. Size tells how often a clone was seen (once, few, many) or the class of an expanded clone, and some rows leave it out.

CDR3aa	CDR3nt	abundance	v_gene	d_gene	j_gene
CASRRAPFTDTQYF	TGTGCCAGCAGAAGAGCCCCTTTCACAGATACGCAGTATTTT	.	TRBV6-5	.	TRBJ2-3
CSVGVRRTGVKTEAFF	TGCAGCGTTGGAGTACGGAGGACAGGGGTTAAAACTGAAGCTTTCTTT	few	TRBV29-1	TRBD1	TRBJ1-1
CASSLEGQGNYGYTF	TGTGCCAGCAGCTTAGAGGGACAGGGAAACTATGGCTACACCTTC	once	TRBV7-3	TRBD1	TRBJ1-2
CASSPGTFPSTDTQYF	TGTGCCAGCAGCCCCGGGACATTTCCCAGCACAGATACGCAGTATTTT	.	TRBV11-3	.	TRBJ2-3
CASSSRDSEAFF	TGTGCCAGCAGCTCTAGAGATTCTGAAGCTTTCTTT	.	TRBV7-9	.	TRBJ1-1
CASSLEDRGYEQYF	TGTGCCAGCAGCTTGGAGGACAGGGGCTACGAGCAGTACTTC	once	TRBV5-4	TRBD1	TRBJ2-7
CASSQPGGETLSGANVLTF	TGCGCCAGCAGCCAACCGGGGGGAGAGACGCTATCTGGGGCCAACGTCCTGACTTTC	once	TRBV4-1	TRBD2	TRBJ2-6
CASSLVAPPDTQYF	TGTGCCAGCAGTTTGGTAGCCCCCCCAGATACGCAGTATTTT	.	TRBV27	.	TRBJ2-3
CASSGQARAFF	TGTGCCAGCAGTGGACAGGCTCGAGCTTTCTTT	.	TRBV2	.	TRBJ1-1
CASRRGSRRDQPQHF	TGTGCCAGTAGGAGGGGGAGCCGGAGAGATCAGCCCCAGCATTTT	.	TRBV19	.	TRBJ1-5
CASSQESGRPNTGELFF	TGCGCCAGCAGCCAAGAGAGCGGGAGACCGAACACCGGGGAGCTGTTTTTT	.	TRBV4-1	TRBD2	TRBJ2-2
CASSWYSGKGAYEQYF	TGTGCCAGCAGTTGGTATAGCGGGAAGGGGGCATACGAGCAGTACTTC	.	TRBV6-5	.	TRBJ2-7
CASSLSTGTDTQYF	TGTGCCAGCAGCTTAAGCACAGGCACAGATACGCAGTATTTT	.	TRBV11-2	.	TRBJ2-3
CASSLRVNQPQHF	TGTGCCAGCAGCTTGAGAGTAAATCAGCCCCAGCATTTT	.	TRBV5-5	.	TRBJ1-5
CASSPGQGTDTQYF	TGTGCCAGCAGCCCAGGACAGGGAACAGATACGCAGTATTTT	.	TRBV5-4	TRBD1	TRBJ2-3
CASSPEGPGTYNEQFF	TGTGCCAGCTCCCCGGAGGGTCCAGGCACCTACAATGAGCAGTTCTTC	.	TRBV4-2	.	TRBJ2-1
CASSIPQGPQPQHF	TGTGCCAGTAGTATCCCACAGGGTCCTCAGCCCCAGCATTTT	.	TRBV19	.	TRBJ1-5
CASSDRPGQGFNQPQHF	TGTGCCAGCAGTGACCGTCCGGGACAGGGCTTCAATCAGCCCCAGCATTTT	.	TRBV2	TRBD1	TRBJ1-5
CAWGPGTGSYNEQFF	TGTGCCTGGGGTCCCGGGACAGGCTCCTACAATGAGCAGTTCTTC	.	TRBV30	TRBD1	TRBJ2-1
CASSLGAGVTEAFF	TGTGCCAGCAGCTTGGGGGCAGGGGTCACTGAAGCTTTCTTT	.	TRBV5-4	.	TRBJ1-1
CASSPAQQGSYEQYF	TGTGCCAGCAGTCCCGCCCAACAGGGGTCCTACGAGCAGTACTTC	.	TRBV7-9	TRBD1	TRBJ2-7
CASSPSGSYEQYF	TGTGCCAGCAGTCCTAGCGGGAGTTACGAGCAGTACTTC	once	TRBV6-5	TRBD2	TRBJ2-7
CASSESMRTEAFF	TGCGCCAGCAGTGAGTCGATGAGGACTGAAGCTTTCTTT	.	TRBV10-1	.	TRBJ1-1
CASSGQNTGELFF	TGTGCCAGCAGTGGACAGAACACCGGGGAGCTGTTTTTT	.	TRBV2	.	TRBJ2-2
CASSLYEQYF	TGTGCCAGCAGTCTCTACGAGCAGTACTTC	.	TRBV2	.	TRBJ2-7
CASGLGTNQPQHF	TGTGCTAGTGGTTTGGGGACAAATCAGCCCCAGCATTTT	once	TRBV12-5	.	TRBJ1-5
CASSLDSSYEQYF	TGTGCCAGCAGCTTGGACAGTTCCTACGAGCAGTACTTC	.	TRBV7-3	.	TRBJ2-7
CAWSSLDRAYEQYF	TGTGCCTGGAGTTCCCTGGACAGGGCCTACGAGCAGTACTTC	.	TRBV30	TRBD1	TRBJ2-7
CASSRTGNIEKLFF	TGTGCCAGCAGCAGGACAGGGAATATTGAAAAACTGTTTTTT	.	TRBV6-5	TRBD1	TRBJ1-4
CACRDRGNFLDIQYF	TGTGCCTGCCGGGACAGGGGGAACTTTTTGGACATTCAGTACTTC	.	TRBV19	TRBD1	TRBJ2-4
CASSLGKASGIYEQYF	TGTGCCAGCAGCTTAGGCAAGGCTAGCGGGATCTACGAGCAGTACTTC	few	TRBV7-8	TRBD2	TRBJ2-7
CASSERGPYNEQFF	TGTGCCAGTAGTGAAAGGGGGCCCTACAATGAGCAGTTCTTC	.	TRBV19	TRBD1	TRBJ2-1
CATSRGRASGSMREETQYF	TGTGCCACCAGCAGAGGTCGGGCTAGCGGGAGTATGCGGGAAGAGACCCAGTACTTC	.	TRBV15	TRBD2	TRBJ2-5
CASSPGTSDEQYF	TGTGCCAGCAGCCCGGGGACATCAGACGAGCAGTACTTC	.	TRBV11-3	.	TRBJ2-7
CASSSPSNEQFF	TGCGCCAGCAGCTCACCGAGCAATGAGCAGTTCTTC	.	TRBV10-1	.	TRBJ2-1
CASSPNSGTQYF	TGTGCCAGCAGTCCAAATAGCGGGACGCAGTATTTT	.	TRBV2	TRBD2	TRBJ2-3
CAVGSPGVDSGPQHF	TGTGCAGTCGGGTCTCCGGGGGTGGACTCAGGGCCCCAGCATTTT	once	TRBV19	.	TRBJ1-5
CAWGEQVANSPLHF	TGTGCCTGGGGGGAACAGGTTGCTAATTCACCCCTCCACTTT	.	TRBV30	.	TRBJ1-6
CARTRTSTEAFF	TGTGCCAGGACCCGGACATCCACTGAAGCTTTCTTT	.	TRBV19	.	TRBJ1-1
CASSLGQGLQNTEAFF	TGTGCCAGCAGCTTAGGACAGGGGCTCCAGAACACTGAAGCTTTCTTT	.	TRBV11-2	TRBD1	TRBJ1-1
CASSDADYTYEQYF	TGTGCCAGCAGCGACGCGGACTACACCTACGAGCAGTACTTC	once	TRBV9	.	TRBJ2-7
CASSLDRAVYGYTF	TGTGCCAGCAGCTTGGACAGGGCGGTCTATGGCTACACCTTC	.	TRBV5-6	.	TRBJ1-2
CSVVAQEVTEAFF	TGCAGCGTTGTCGCTCAGGAGGTCACTGAAGCTTTCTTT	.	TRBV29-1	.	TRBJ1-1
CASSFRDRIDEQYF	TGTGCCAGCAGTTTTAGGGACAGAATCGACGAGCAGTACTTC	.	TRBV27	TRBD1	TRBJ2-7
CASSFWTAKETQYF	TGTGCCAGCAGTTTCTGGACAGCTAAAGAGACCCAGTACTTC	.	TRBV28	.	TRBJ2-5
CASSLEGTTNEQFF	TGCGCCAGCAGCTTGGAAGGGACTACCAATGAGCAGTTCTTC	.	TRBV5-1	TRBD2	TRBJ2-1
CAWSPFGWSNQPQHF	TGTGCCTGGAGCCCGTTCGGTTGGAGCAATCAGCCCCAGCATTTT	.	TRBV30	.	TRBJ1-5
CSVARLKQYF	TGCAGCGTTGCGAGGTTGAAGCAGTACTTC	.	TRBV29-1	.	TRBJ2-7